This TCR beta chain stems from a study of shared clonotypes between healthy human individuals. V was cut by 5 bases and J by 0 bases, with 9 bases left in between. Germline V gene data show CDR1 as SGHNT and CDR2 as YENEEA. The CDR3 runs to 14 residues. In its sample, this clone was seen once. Distinct nucleotide sequences in the sample also encode this CDR3. The donor cohort consisted entirely of Caucasian adults residing in Nashville, Tennessee. Deep was the level at which the assay was run. Assay: immunoSEQ multiplex PCR; the TCRdb copy retains only in-frame clones and omits some. The sample carries 980,000 or so clones, around three quarters recorded once.

The receptor was isolated from a man between 18 and 29 years old in good health. The material sequenced was memory CD4+ T cells sorted from blood. This sample's subset: CD45RA-negative fraction. V usage is TRBV11-3 and J usage is TRBJ2-3; D possibly corresponds to TRBD1 (5 bases). The CDR3 is CASSLGASTDTQYF. The CDR3, as DNA: TGTGCCAGCAGCCTAGGGGCTAGCACAGATACGCAGTATTTT.